Below are 26 T cell receptor beta chains sequenced from a single sample in a study of cytomegalovirus exposure and HLA in healthy donors. The PCR contained 60 Vbeta and 13 Jbeta primers. TCRdb keeps only in-frame clones here, not all; method: immunoSEQ multiplex PCR. The sample shows about 60,000 clones, approximately 63% of them seen only once. The material sequenced was PBMCs. These receptors came from a woman in her sixties in good health and CMV-seropositive.

The rearrangement links TRBV5-4 to TRBJ2-7; 12 nucleotides agree with TRBD2. V gave up 4 bases and J gave up 2 bases; unmatched junction bases: 4. In germline, CDR1 is SGHNT, CDR2 YYREEE (reference sequence). This CDR3 has 15 residues. The CDR3 DNA follows: TGTGCCAGCAGCCTGCCTAGCGGGGGGGCCTACGAGCAGTACTTC. Translated: CASSLPSGGAYEQYF.

This clone has more than one count but fewer than ten. The chain joins TRBV27 to TRBJ1-3; TRBD1 is a possible D gene (5 bases). The CDR3 spans 16 residues. Germline CDR1 reads MNHEY; CDR2 reads SMNVEV (reference sequence). V shed 1 base and J shed 0 bases, with 10 bases lying between them. CDR3 DNA: TGTGCCAGCAGTTTATATCCGGGGGTCTCTGGAAACACCATATATTTT. Encoded protein: CASSLYPGVSGNTIYF.

The gene calls are TRBV5-1 and TRBJ2-1, with D perhaps matching TRBD1 (5 bases). The CDR3 has 14 amino acids. V gave up 2 bases and J gave up 5 bases, with 11 bases separating them. Germline CDR1 reads SGHRS; CDR2 reads YFSETQ. DNA for the CDR3: TGCGCCAGCAGCTTTGGTATAGGGGACAATGAGCAGTTCTTC. Amino acid sequence: CASSFGIGDNEQFF. Supplemented by reference TRBV5-1 and TRBJ2-1, the full variable domain reads KAGVTQTPRYLIKTRGQQVTLSCSPISGHRSVSWYQQTPGQGLQFLFEYFSETQRNKGNFPGRFSGRQFSNSRSEMNVSTLELGDSALYLCASSFGIGDNEQFFGPGTRLTVL.

The table lists this clone with a few counts. This rearrangement joins TRBV2 to TRBJ2-5, with D possibly matching TRBD2 (6 bases). Germline CDR1 SNHLY, CDR2 FYNNEI. The length of the CDR3 is 11 residues. V was shortened by 9 bases and J by 5 bases, with 10 bases between the two germline ends. CDR3 loop: CASSGQETQYF. The CDR3 bases are TGTGCCAGTAGCGGCCAGGAGACCCAGTACTTC.

The chain carries TRBV5-1 and TRBJ1-1; 7 positions agree with TRBD1. With V trimmed by 3 bases and J by 4 bases, 6 bases remained unmatched. CDR3 length equals 14 residues. Per the germline V gene, CDR1 is SGHRS and CDR2 is YFSETQ. DNA of the CDR3: TGCGCCAGCAGCTGGGGACAGAATCCCACTGAAGCTTTCTTT. As protein: CASSWGQNPTEAFF.

This sequence joins TRBV9 and TRBJ2-7; D is ambiguous. Germline V gene data show CDR1 as SGDLS and CDR2 as YYNGEE. The CDR3 totals 14 residues. The ends were cut back, 0 bases at V and 0 bases at J, with 7 bases in the middle. CDR3 sequence (DNA): TGTGCCAGCAGCGTAGCGACAAGCTCCTACGAGCAGTACTTC. Protein product: CASSVATSSYEQYF.

This clone turned up a few times. This chain uses TRBV2 with TRBJ1-2, with D uncertain. Germline lookup yields CDR1 SNHLY and CDR2 FYNNEI. Trimming shortened V by 5 bases and J by 0 bases, and 7 bases separated the two germline ends. This CDR3 spans 13 amino acids. CDR3 in amino acids: CASSQATNYGYTF. The CDR3 nucleotides are TGTGCCAGCAGTCAGGCGACTAACTATGGCTACACCTTC.

V is TRBV2 and J is TRBJ2-7, with D uncertain. The CDR3 has 14 amino acids. The V end lost 6 bases, the J end lost 0 bases, and 12 bases lay between the germline ends. CDR1 and CDR2 from the germline V gene are SNHLY and FYNNEI. CDR3 in amino acids: CASSGGGSSYEQYF. CDR3 sequence (DNA): TGTGCCAGCAGCGGCGGTGGCAGCTCCTACGAGCAGTACTTC.

The chain couples TRBV21-1 to TRBJ1-6; the D call of TRBD1 is as the table states it, not checked on the DNA. TRBV21-1 is an annotated pseudogene. The CDR3 runs 16 residues. CDR3 bases: TGTGCCAGCAGCAAAGCGGGCAGCGACAGGGATTCACCCCTCCACTTT. Protein sequence: CASSKAGSDRDSPLHF.

Comment on this clone: Compared with germline, one end of the junction differs, possibly owing to a read error. CDR3 sequence (DNA): TGTGCCAGCAGCGGTAGCGGGGGCCCTCGCTACAAGCAGTACTTC. Its translation is CASSGSGGPRYKQYF. The chain joins TRBV2 to TRBJ2-7; 9 bases are a match to TRBD2. The CDR3 is made up of 15 amino acids. CDR1 is SNHLY and CDR2 is FYNNEI in the germline V gene.

J is TRBJ2-5 and V is TRBV5-5; 7 bases line up with TRBD1. Germline values: CDR1 SGHKS, CDR2 YYEKEE (reference sequence). The V gene end was trimmed by 3 bases and the J gene end by 1 base; junction bases not matched to a gene: 6. The CDR3 runs 15 residues. CDR3 bases: TGTGCCAGCAGCTGGAGGACAGGACCCCAAGAGACCCAGTACTTC. This translates into CASSWRTGPQETQYF. The full variable domain, in which reference TRBV5-5 and TRBJ2-5 provide the parts outside the CDR3, is DAGVTQSPTHLIKTRGQQVTLRCSPISGHKSVSWYQQVLGQGPQFIFQYYEKEERGRGNFPDRFSARQFPNYSSELNVNALLLGDSALYLCASSWRTGPQETQYFGPGTRLLVL.

The chain links TRBV5-1 to TRBJ2-7; TRBD1 agrees at 8 bases. The CDR3 runs 14 residues. Trimming removed 4 bases from V and 9 bases from J; junction bases left unmatched: 12. Per the germline V gene, CDR1 is SGHRS and CDR2 is YFSETQ. The CDR3 reads CASSTGQASIGQYF. The CDR3 nucleotides are TGCGCCAGCAGCACGGGACAGGCAAGCATCGGGCAGTACTTC.

The chain recombines TRBV7-2 with TRBJ2-2; 9 bases agree with TRBD1. Germline lookup yields CDR1 SGHTA and CDR2 FQGNSA. The trim removed 2 bases at V and 6 bases at J, leaving 1 base unmatched. The CDR3 covers 14 residues. The CDR3 sequence: CASSLRQGAGELFF. In DNA, the CDR3 is TGTGCCAGCAGCTTAAGACAGGGGGCCGGGGAGCTGTTTTTT.

V gene TRBV5-1 combines with J gene TRBJ2-1; tentatively, D is TRBD1 (6 bases). This CDR3 is built from 15 residues. CDR1 is SGHRS, CDR2 YFSETQ, per germline. The V end lost 3 bases, the J end lost 0 bases, and 10 bases lay between the germline ends. The CDR3 here is CASSWTESSYNEQFF. The CDR3 DNA follows: TGCGCCAGCAGCTGGACAGAGAGCTCCTACAATGAGCAGTTCTTC.

V usage is TRBV11-3 and J usage is TRBJ1-1, with D possibly being TRBD1 (6 bases). The CDR3 loop spans 14 amino acids. Germline loops: CDR1 SGHNT, CDR2 YENEEA. Trimming removed 4 bases at V and 1 base at J, with 10 bases between. CDR3 sequence reads: CASSSGAKNTEAFF. The DNA of the CDR3 is TGTGCCAGCAGCTCAGGGGCGAAGAACACTGAAGCTTTCTTT. Looking up the rest from reference TRBV11-3 and TRBJ1-1 gives the full variable domain: EAGVVQSPRYKIIEKKQPVAFWCNPISGHNTLYWYLQNLGQGPELLIRYENEEAVDDSQLPKDRFSAERLKGVDSTLKIQPAELGDSAVYLCASSSGAKNTEAFFGQGTRLTVV.

The V gene is TRBV10-3, the J gene TRBJ1-2; D ambiguous. The germline V and J ends were trimmed by 3 bases and 1 base, with 3 bases remaining between them. From germline, CDR1 is ENHRY and CDR2 SYGVKD. The CDR3 is 12 residues long. The CDR3 region is CAISDINYGYTF. In DNA form, the CDR3 reads TGTGCCATCAGTGATATTAACTATGGCTACACCTTC.

This clone was seen just once. The gene calls are TRBV29-1 and TRBJ1-2; D not certain. The CDR3 is 12 amino acids. V was pared by 7 bases and J by 3 bases, with 12 bases between. Per the germline V gene, CDR1 is SQVTM and CDR2 is ANQGSEA. As DNA, the CDR3 is TGCAGCGGATTCGCAGTGGACTATGGCTACACCTTC. Protein sequence: CSGFAVDYGYTF.

For this clone: Different DNA sequences within this sample yield the same CDR3. The chain is built from TRBV6-6 and TRBJ1-1; possibly TRBD1 for D (5 bases). The CDR3 consists of 16 residues. V was trimmed by 3 bases and J by 2 bases, leaving 16 bases between them. Germline V gene lookup returns CDR1 MNHNY and CDR2 SVGAGI (reference sequence). DNA of the CDR3: TGTGCCAGCAGTTATCTCTTTGGGGCTACAAACACTGAAGCTTTCTTT. Protein: CASSYLFGATNTEAFF.

The V call is TRBV5-1, the J call TRBJ1-1, with D tentatively TRBD1 (5 bases). Germline loops: CDR1 SGHRS, CDR2 YFSETQ. The V gene lost 4 bases and the J gene lost 4 bases, with 17 bases spanning the gap. The CDR3 contains 15 residues. The CDR3 sequence: CASSVLPQGSTEAFF. CDR3 sequence (DNA): TGCGCCAGCAGCGTCCTTCCCCAGGGATCCACTGAAGCTTTCTTT.

The DNA of the CDR3 is TGTGCCAGCAGCTCCAGGTTTCTGTTCGACGAGCAGTACTTC. Protein: CASSSRFLFDEQYF. The chain is built from TRBV7-8 and TRBJ2-7; D unresolved. Germline values: CDR1 SGHVS, CDR2 FQNEAQ. The CDR3 is 14 amino acids. V was pared by 4 bases and J by 5 bases, with 15 bases between.

The chain uses TRBV5-4 and TRBJ2-1; TRBD1 matches 8 bases. CDR1 SGHNT and CDR2 YYREEE come from the germline V gene (reference sequence). The J segment lost 9 bases and the V segment lost 3 bases, leaving 14 bases of the junction unmatched. This CDR3 has 16 amino acids. The CDR3 loop reads CASSSSKDRVIGEQFF. The CDR3 DNA follows: TGTGCCAGCAGCTCTTCGAAGGACAGGGTAATTGGTGAGCAGTTCTTC.

The V call is TRBV19, the J call TRBJ1-1, with a possible D match to TRBD1 (6 bases). Germline V gives CDR1 LNHDA, CDR2 SQIVND (reference sequence). Trimming removed 1 base at V and 3 bases at J, with 9 bases between. The CDR3 totals 14 residues. The CDR3 DNA is TGTGCCAGTAGTATAGTTCAGGGGCACACTGAAGCTTTCTTT. Residues: CASSIVQGHTEAFF.

The V call is TRBV5-1, the J call TRBJ1-1, with D perhaps TRBD1 (6 bases). Germline lookup yields CDR1 SGHRS and CDR2 YFSETQ. V gave up 2 bases and J gave up 6 bases, with 11 bases separating them. CDR3 length: 13 residues. The CDR3 bases are TGCGCCAGCAGCTTACAGGGATGGTCTGAAGCTTTCTTT. Its translation is CASSLQGWSEAFF.

The chain links TRBV30 to TRBJ1-6, with TRBD1 matching over 8 bases. Germline CDR1 and CDR2: GTSNPN and SVGIG (reference sequence). The junction had 4 bases not matched to a gene; V was cut back by 3 bases and J by 6 bases. The CDR3 has 14 amino acids. In DNA form, the CDR3 reads TGTGCCTGGAGCATCACAGGGGGTAATTCACCCCTCCACTTT. As protein: CAWSITGGNSPLHF.

The rearrangement links TRBV7-2 to TRBJ1-2; 8 nucleotides line up with TRBD1. CDR1 and CDR2 (germline): SGHTA, FQGNSA. The CDR3 loop spans 15 amino acids. Trimming at V came to 3 bases and at J to 5 bases, leaving 8 bases not matched to a gene. The CDR3 sequence is CASSLTGASLYGYTF. As DNA, the CDR3 is TGTGCCAGCAGCTTGACAGGGGCCTCGCTTTATGGCTACACCTTC.

This clone was detected only a few times. Here the CDR3 reads CASSSRHSGGYEQYF. The CDR3 region has the DNA TGTGCCAGCAGCTCCCGCCATAGCGGGGGGTACGAGCAGTACTTC. V gene TRBV6-5 combines with J gene TRBJ2-7; 10 nucleotides match TRBD2. The CDR3 spans 15 residues. V lost 6 bases to trimming and J lost 4 bases; unmatched junction nucleotides: 9. The germline gives CDR1 MNHEY, CDR2 SVGAGI.